The clone carrying this T cell receptor beta chain was recorded only once. The antigen is not known. Vbeta (60) and Jbeta (13) primers were used in the PCR. The table came from immunoSEQ multiplex PCR; TCRdb's copy has only in-frame clones and leaves some out. The sample shows some 200,000 clones, around 70% of them seen only once. The data belong to a study of cytomegalovirus exposure and HLA in healthy donors. CDR1 is LGHNA, CDR2 YNFKEQ, per germline. The CDR3 is 16 residues long. J lost 4 bases, V lost 5 bases, and 6 bases had no gene match. General study points: The CMV antigen specificity of a few CMV-associated chains was confirmed through in vitro analysis. Previous analysis showed most TCR beta V segments were productive about 90% or about 30% of the time.

The TCR comes from a man between 40 and 49 years old in good health and CMV-seropositive. What was sequenced was PBMCs. V gene TRBV4-2 combines with J gene TRBJ2-1; 12 nucleotides line up with TRBD2. The DNA for the CDR3 is TGTGCCAGCAGCGCCCGGACTAGCGGGGCTTACAATGAGCAGTTCTTC. Amino acids: CASSARTSGAYNEQFF.